The present T cell receptor beta chain was sequenced within a study of response to subunit inactivated influenza vaccine. General study findings and limits: Every seasonal influenza vaccination brings in few new T cells, the authors suggested.

TCRdb reprocessed the RT-PCR reads via MiXCR and lists one record per CDR3 protein. Altogether approximately 290,000 distinct CDR3 sequences are present, about 20% being singletons, with the ten largest covering 9% to 12%. To note about this clonotype: Antigen: not known.

Between the trimmed V and J ends, which lost 6 bases and 6 bases, there was a span of 12 bases. The CDR3 totals 14 residues. The sample was PBMCs from blood, taken less than 22 months after vaccination. The origin of this receptor is a man between 45 and 75 years old who received an inactivated influenza vaccine. The genes are TRBV12-3 or TRBV12-4 and TRBJ1-6; D is unresolved. This chain's CDR3 is CASSVTVFNSPLHF. DNA for the CDR3: TGTGCCAGCAGCGTGACGGTTTTTAATTCACCCCTCCACTTT.